This T cell receptor beta chain was observed in a study of ipilimumab plus nivolumab after autologous stem cell transplantation. Study-level information: Patients received a median of about 5 ipilimumab and roughly 8 nivolumab doses.

Germline CDR1 is SGHAT and CDR2 is FQNNGV. V was clipped by 5 bases and J by 4 bases; unmatched bases: 10. The CDR3 totals 16 residues. Repertoires were generated with immunoSEQ multiplex PCR, while TCRdb's copy carries only in-frame clones and drops some. The sample comprises about 9,500 clones, 60% to 70% of which are singletons, and around a sixth rests with the top ten. V gene TRBV11-2 combines with J gene TRBJ2-3; TRBD2 matches at 9 bases. The material sequenced was PBMCs, taken in a trial of ipilimumab plus nivolumab as post-transplant consolidation. The source is a female donor with multiple myeloma. CDR3 sequence reads: CASSTTSGLAADTQYF. CDR3 DNA: TGTGCCAGCAGCACTACTAGCGGGTTGGCGGCAGATACGCAGTATTTT.